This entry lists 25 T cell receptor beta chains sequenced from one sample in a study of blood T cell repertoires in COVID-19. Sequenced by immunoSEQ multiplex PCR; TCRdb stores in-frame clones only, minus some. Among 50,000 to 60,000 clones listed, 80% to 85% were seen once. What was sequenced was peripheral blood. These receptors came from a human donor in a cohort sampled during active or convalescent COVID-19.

DNA for the CDR3: TGTGCCAGCAGCTTGGGGGGGGTGGGCAATCAGCCCCAGCATTTT. This translates into CASSLGGVGNQPQHF. This chain joins TRBV5-4 and TRBJ1-5; the D gene is possibly TRBD1 (5 bases). Germline CDR1 and CDR2: SGHNT and YYREEE (reference sequence). Between the trimmed V and J ends, which lost 0 bases and 2 bases, there was a span of 9 bases. This CDR3 comprises 15 residues.

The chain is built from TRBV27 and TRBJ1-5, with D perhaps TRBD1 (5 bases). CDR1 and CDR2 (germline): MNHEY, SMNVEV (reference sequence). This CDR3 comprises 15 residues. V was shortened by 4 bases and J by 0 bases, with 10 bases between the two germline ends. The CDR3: CASSWGVYSNQPQHF. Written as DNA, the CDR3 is TGTGCCAGCAGTTGGGGGGTCTATAGCAATCAGCCCCAGCATTTT.

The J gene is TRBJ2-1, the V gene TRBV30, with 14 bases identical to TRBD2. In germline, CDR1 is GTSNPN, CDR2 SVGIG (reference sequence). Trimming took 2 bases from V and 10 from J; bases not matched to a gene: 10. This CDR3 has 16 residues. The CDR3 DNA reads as TGTGCCTGGAGTCCAGGAGGGACTAGCGGGGGCAGAGAGCAGTTCTTC. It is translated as CAWSPGGTSGGREQFF.

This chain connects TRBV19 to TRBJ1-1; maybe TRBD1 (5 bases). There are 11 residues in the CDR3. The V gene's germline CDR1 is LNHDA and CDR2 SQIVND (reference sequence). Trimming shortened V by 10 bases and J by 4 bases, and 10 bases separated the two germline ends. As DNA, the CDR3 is TGTGCCACCCCAGGGTTCACTGAAGCTTTCTTT. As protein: CATPGFTEAFF.

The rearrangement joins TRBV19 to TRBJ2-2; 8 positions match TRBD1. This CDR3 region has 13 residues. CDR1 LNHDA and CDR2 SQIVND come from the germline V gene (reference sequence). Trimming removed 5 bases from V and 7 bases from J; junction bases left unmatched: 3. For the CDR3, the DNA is TGTGCCAGTAGTGGACAGGGAAGCGGGGAGCTGTTTTTT. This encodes CASSGQGSGELFF.

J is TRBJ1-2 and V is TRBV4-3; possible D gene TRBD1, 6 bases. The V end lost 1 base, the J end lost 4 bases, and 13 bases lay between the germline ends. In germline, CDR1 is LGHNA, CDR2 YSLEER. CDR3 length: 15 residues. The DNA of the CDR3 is TGCGCCAGCAGCCAAGGGGCCACAGGGATCTATGGCTACACCTTC. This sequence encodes CASSQGATGIYGYTF.

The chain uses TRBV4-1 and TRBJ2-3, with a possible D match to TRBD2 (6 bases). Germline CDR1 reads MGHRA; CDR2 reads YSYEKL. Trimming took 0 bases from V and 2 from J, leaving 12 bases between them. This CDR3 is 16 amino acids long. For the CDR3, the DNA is TGCGCCAGCAGCCAAGATGGAGGACTACTCACAGATACGCAGTATTTT. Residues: CASSQDGGLLTDTQYF.

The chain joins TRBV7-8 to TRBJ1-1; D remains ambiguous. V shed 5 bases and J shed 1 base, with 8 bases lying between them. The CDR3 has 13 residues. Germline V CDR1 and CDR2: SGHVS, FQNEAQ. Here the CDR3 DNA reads TGTGCCAGCAGCCCGGGAAGGAACACTGAAGCTTTCTTT. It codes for CASSPGRNTEAFF.

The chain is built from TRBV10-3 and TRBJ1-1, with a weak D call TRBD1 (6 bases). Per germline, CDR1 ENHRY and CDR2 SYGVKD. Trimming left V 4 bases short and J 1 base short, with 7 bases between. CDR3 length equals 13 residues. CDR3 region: CAISATGNTEAFF. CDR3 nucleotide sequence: TGTGCCATCAGTGCGACAGGGAACACTGAAGCTTTCTTT.

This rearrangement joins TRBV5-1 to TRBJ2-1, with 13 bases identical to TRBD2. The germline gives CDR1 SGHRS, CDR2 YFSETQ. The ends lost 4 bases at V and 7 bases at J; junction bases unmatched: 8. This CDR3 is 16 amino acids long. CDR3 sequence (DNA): TGCGCCAGCAGCAATCGGACTAGCGGGGGAAGTAATGAGCAGTTCTTC. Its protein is CASSNRTSGGSNEQFF.

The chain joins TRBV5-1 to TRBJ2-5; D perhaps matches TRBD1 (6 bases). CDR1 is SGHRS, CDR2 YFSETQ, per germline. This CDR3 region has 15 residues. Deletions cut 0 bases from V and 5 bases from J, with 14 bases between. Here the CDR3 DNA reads TGCGCCAGCAGCTTGGGGCAGGGGCGCGGGGAGACCCAGTACTTC. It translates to CASSLGQGRGETQYF. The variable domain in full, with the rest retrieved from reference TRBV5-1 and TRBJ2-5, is KAGVTQTPRYLIKTRGQQVTLSCSPISGHRSVSWYQQTPGQGLQFLFEYFSETQRNKGNFPGRFSGRQFSNSRSEMNVSTLELGDSALYLCASSLGQGRGETQYFGPGTRLLVL.

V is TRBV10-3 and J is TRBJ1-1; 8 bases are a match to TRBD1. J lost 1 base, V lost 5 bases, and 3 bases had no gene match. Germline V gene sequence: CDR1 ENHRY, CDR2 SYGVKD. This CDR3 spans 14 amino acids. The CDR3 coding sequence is TGTGCCATCAGTACCGGGACAGGGAACACTGAAGCTTTCTTT. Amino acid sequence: CAISTGTGNTEAFF.

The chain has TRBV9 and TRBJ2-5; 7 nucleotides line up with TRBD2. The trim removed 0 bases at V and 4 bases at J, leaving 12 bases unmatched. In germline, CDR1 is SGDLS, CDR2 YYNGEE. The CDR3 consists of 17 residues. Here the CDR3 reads CASSVESGGTPGETQYF. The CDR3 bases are TGTGCCAGCAGCGTAGAGTCCGGGGGGACCCCCGGAGAGACCCAGTACTTC.

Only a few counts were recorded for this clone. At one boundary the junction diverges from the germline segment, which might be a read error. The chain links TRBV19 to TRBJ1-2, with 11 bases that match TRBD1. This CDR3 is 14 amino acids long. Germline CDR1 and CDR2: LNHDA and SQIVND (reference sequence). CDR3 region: CASRDRGHNDGYTF. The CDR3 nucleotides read TGTGCCAGTAGGGACAGGGGGCATAACGATGGCTACACCTTC.

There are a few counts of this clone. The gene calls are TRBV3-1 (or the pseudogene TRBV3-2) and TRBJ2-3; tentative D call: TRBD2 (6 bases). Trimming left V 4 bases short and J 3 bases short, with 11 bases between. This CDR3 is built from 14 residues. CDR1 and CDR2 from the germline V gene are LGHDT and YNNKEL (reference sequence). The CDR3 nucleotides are TGTGCCAGCAGCCTAGGTGGGGGGACAGATACGCAGTATTTT. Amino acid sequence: CASSLGGGTDTQYF.

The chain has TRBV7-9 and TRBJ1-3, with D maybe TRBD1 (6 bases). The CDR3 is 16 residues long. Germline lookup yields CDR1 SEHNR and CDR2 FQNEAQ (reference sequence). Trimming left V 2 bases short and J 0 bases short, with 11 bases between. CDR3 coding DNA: TGTGCCAGCAGCTTAATTCAGGGGTACTCTGGAAACACCATATATTTT. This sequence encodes CASSLIQGYSGNTIYF.

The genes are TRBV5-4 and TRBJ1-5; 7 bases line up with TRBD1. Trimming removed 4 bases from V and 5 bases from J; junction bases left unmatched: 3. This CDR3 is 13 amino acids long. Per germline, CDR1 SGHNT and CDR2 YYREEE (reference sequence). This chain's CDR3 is CASSTGTDQPQHF. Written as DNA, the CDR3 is TGTGCCAGCAGCACTGGGACAGATCAGCCCCAGCATTTT.

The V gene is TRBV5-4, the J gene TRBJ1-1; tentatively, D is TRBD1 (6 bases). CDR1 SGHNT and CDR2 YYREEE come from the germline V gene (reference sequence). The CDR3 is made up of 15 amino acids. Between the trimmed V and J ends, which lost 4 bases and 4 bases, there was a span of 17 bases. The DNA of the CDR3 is TGTGCCAGCAGCCCGAGACAGGACGTCGCCACTGAAGCTTTCTTT. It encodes CASSPRQDVATEAFF.

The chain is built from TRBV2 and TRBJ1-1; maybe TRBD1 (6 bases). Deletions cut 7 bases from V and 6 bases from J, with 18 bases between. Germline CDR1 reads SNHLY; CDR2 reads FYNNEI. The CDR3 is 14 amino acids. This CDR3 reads CASTRRQPGAEAFF. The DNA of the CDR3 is TGTGCCAGCACCCGTCGGCAGCCAGGGGCTGAAGCTTTCTTT. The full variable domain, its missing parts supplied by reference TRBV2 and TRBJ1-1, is EPEVTQTPSHQVTQMGQEVILRCVPISNHLYFYWYRQILGQKVEFLVSFYNNEISEKSEIFDDQFSVERPDGSNFTLKIRSTKLEDSAMYFCASTRRQPGAEAFFGQGTRLTVV.

CDR3 sequence: CASSPGQAGNTIYF. CDR3 DNA sequence: TGCGCCAGCAGCCCCGGACAGGCTGGAAACACCATATATTTT. This rearrangement joins TRBV5-1 to TRBJ1-3, with 7 nucleotides matching TRBD1. Germline assignment: CDR1 SGHRS and CDR2 YFSETQ. The length of the CDR3 is 14 residues. J was trimmed by 2 bases and V by 4 bases; bases with no gene match: 3. Looking up the rest from reference TRBV5-1 and TRBJ1-3 gives the full variable domain: KAGVTQTPRYLIKTRGQQVTLSCSPISGHRSVSWYQQTPGQGLQFLFEYFSETQRNKGNFPGRFSGRQFSNSRSEMNVSTLELGDSALYLCASSPGQAGNTIYFGEGSWLTVV.

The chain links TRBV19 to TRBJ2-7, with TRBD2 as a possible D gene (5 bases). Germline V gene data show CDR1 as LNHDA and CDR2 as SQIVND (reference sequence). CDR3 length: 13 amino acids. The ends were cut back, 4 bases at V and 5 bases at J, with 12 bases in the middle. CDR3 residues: CASSSPTRNEQYF. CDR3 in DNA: TGTGCCAGTAGTAGCCCTACTAGAAACGAGCAGTACTTC.

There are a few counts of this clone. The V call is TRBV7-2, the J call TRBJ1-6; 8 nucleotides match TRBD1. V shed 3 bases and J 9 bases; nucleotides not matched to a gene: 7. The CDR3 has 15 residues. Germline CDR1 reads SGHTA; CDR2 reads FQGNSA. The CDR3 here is CASSFGQGDSSPLHF. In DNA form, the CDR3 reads TGTGCCAGCAGCTTTGGACAGGGAGATTCTTCACCCCTCCACTTT.

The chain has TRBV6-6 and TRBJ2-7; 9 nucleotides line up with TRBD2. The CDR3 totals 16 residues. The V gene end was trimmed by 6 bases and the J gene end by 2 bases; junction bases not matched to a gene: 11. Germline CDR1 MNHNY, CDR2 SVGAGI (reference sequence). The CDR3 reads CASSLLGTSPTYEQYF. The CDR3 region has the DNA TGTGCCAGCAGCCTCCTCGGGACTAGCCCCACCTACGAGCAGTACTTC.

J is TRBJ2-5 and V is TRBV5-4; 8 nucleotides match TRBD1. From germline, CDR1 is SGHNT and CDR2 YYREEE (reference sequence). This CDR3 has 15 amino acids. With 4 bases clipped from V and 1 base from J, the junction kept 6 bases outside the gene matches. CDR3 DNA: TGTGCCAGCAGCCCAGGGGGCCAGGTCCAAGAGACCCAGTACTTC. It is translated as CASSPGGQVQETQYF.

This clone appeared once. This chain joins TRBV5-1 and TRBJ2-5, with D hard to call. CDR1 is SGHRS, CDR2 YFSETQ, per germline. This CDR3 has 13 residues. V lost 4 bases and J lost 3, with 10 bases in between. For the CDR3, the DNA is TGCGCCAGCAGCCTGACGACAAAAGAGACCCAGTACTTC. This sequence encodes CASSLTTKETQYF.